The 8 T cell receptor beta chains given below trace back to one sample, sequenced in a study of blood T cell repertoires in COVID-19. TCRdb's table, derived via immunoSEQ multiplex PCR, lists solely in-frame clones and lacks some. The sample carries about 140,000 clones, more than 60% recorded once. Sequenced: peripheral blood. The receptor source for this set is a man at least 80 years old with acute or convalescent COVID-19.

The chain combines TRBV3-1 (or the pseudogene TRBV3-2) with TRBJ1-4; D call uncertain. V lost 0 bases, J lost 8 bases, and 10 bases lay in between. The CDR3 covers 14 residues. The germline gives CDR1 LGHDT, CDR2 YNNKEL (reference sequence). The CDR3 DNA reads TGTGCCAGCAGCCAAGATCTAGGTTACGAAAAACTGTTTTTT. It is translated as CASSQDLGYEKLFF.

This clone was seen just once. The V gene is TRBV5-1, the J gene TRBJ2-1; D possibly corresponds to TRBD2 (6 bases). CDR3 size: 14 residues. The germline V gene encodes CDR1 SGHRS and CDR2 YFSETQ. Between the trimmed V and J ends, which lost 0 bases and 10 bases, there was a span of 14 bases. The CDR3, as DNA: TGCGCCAGCAGCTTGGAGGACACCCGGGGGGAGCAGTTCTTC. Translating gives CASSLEDTRGEQFF.

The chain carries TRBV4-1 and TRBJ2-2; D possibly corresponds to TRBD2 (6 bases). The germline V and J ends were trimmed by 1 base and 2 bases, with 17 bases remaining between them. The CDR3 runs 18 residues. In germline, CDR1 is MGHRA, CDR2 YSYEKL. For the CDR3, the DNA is TGCGCCAGCAGCCAAGGCGGGCGGGGCCGCCTCAACACCGGGGAGCTGTTTTTT. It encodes CASSQGGRGRLNTGELFF.

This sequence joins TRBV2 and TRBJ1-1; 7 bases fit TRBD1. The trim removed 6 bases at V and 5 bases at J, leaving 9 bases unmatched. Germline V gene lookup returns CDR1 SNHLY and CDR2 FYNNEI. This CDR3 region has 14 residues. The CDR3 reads CASREGAPGTEAFF. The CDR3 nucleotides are TGTGCCAGCAGGGAGGGGGCCCCGGGGACTGAAGCTTTCTTT.

Here the CDR3 reads CASSSGGADSPLHF. CDR3 sequence (DNA): TGTGCCAGCAGCTCCGGAGGGGCTGATTCACCCCTCCACTTT. The V gene is TRBV7-7, the J gene TRBJ1-6, with D maybe TRBD1 (5 bases). The CDR3 has 14 residues. V lost 4 bases, J lost 8 bases, and 12 bases lay in between. The germline gives CDR1 SSHAT, CDR2 FNYEAQ (reference sequence).

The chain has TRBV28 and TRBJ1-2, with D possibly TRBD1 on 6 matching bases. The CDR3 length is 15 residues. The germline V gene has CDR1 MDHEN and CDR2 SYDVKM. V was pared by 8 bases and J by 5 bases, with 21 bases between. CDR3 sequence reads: CASGPNREGLYGYTF. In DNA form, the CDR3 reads TGTGCCAGCGGACCGAACAGGGAGGGGTTGTATGGCTACACCTTC.

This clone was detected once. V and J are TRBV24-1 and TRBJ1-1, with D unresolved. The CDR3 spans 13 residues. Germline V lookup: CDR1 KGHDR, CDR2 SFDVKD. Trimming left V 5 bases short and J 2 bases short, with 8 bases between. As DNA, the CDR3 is TGTGCCACCAGTGCATCGGTAAACACTGAAGCTTTCTTT. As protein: CATSASVNTEAFF.

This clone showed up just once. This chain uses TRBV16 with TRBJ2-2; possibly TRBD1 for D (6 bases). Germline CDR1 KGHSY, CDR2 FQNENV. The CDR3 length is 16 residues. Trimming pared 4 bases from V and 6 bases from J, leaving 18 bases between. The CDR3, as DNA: TGTGCCAGCAGCCCCCTGGGCGGCAGGGGATCCGGGGAGCTGTTTTTT. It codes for CASSPLGGRGSGELFF.